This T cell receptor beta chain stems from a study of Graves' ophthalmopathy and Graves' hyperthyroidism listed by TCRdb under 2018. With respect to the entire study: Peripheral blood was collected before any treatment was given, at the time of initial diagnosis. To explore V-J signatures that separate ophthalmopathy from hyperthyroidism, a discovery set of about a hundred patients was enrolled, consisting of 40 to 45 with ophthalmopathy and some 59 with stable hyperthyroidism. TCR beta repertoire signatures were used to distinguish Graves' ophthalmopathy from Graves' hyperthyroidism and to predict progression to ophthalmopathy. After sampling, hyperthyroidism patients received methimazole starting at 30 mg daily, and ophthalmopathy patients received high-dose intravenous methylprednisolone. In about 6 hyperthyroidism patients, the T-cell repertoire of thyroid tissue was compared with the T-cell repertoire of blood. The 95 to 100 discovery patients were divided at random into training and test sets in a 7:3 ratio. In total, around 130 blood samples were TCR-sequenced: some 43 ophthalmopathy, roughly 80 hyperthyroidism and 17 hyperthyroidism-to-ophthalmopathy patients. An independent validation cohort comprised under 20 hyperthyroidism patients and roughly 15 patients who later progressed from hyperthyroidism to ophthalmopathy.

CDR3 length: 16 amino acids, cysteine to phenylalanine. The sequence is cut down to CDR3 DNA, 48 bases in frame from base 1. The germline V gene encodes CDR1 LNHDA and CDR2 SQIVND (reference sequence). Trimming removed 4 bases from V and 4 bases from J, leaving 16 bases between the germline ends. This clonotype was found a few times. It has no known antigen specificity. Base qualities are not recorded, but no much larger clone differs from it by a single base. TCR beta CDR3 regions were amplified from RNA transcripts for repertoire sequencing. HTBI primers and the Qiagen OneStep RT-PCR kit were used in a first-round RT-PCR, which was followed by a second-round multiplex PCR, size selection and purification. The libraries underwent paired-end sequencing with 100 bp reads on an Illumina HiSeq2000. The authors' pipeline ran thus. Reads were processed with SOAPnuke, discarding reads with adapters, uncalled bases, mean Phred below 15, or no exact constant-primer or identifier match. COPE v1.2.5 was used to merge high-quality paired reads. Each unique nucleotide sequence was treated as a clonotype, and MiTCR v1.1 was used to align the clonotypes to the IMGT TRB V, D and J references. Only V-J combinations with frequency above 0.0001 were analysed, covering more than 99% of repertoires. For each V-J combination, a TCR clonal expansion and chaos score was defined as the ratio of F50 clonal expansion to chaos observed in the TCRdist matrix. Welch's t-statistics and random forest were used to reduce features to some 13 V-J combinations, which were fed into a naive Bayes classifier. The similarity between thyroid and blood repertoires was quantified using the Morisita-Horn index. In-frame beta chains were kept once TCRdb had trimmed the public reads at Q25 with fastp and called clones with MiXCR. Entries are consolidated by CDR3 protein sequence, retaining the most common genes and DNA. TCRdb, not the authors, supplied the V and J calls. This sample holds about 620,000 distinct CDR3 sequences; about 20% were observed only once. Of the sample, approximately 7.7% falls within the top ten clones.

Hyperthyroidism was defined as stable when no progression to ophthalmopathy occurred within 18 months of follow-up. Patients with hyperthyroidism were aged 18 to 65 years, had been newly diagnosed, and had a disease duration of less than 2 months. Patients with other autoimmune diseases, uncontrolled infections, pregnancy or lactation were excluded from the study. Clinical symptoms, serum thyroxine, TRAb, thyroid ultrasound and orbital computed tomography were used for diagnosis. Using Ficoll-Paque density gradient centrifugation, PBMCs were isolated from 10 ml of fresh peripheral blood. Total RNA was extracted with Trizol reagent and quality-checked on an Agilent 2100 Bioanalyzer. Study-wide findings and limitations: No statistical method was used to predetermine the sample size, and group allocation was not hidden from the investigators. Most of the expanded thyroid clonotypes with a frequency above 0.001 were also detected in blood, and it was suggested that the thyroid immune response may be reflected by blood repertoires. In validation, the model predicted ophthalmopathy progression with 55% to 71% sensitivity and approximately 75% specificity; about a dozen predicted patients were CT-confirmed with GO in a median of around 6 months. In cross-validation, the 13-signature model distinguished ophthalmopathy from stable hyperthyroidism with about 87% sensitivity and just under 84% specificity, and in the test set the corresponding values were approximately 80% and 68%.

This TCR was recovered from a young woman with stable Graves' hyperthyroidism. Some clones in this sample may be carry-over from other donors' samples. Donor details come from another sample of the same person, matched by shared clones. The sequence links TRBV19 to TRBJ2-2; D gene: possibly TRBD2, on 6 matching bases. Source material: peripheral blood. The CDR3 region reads CASSTPTGGATGELFF. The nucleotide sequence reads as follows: TGTGCCAGTAGTACCCCCACAGGCGGGGCCACCGGGGAGCTGTTTTTT.